The table lists the clone carrying this TCR beta chain with many counts. The antigen is undetermined. The CDR3 loop spans 12 amino acids. Trimming cost V 5 bases and J 4 bases, with 8 bases left between them. The V gene's germline CDR1 is SGHAT and CDR2 FQNNGV. Unique molecular identifier tags were affixed to discrete cDNA molecules. Using its own MiXCR run on the 5' RACE reads, TCRdb lists one record per CDR3 protein. The sample holds 20,000 to 30,000 distinct CDR3 sequences, roughly 4% seen once. These data come from a study of early T cells in non-severe SARS-CoV-2 infection. For the study at large: Sequencing of bulk RNA from unsorted whole blood was done, without chain pairing.

The study's findings and limits: The matching step, a VDJdb search, favored anti-spike CD8 responses and missed private and CD4 specificities.

The J gene is TRBJ1-2, the V gene TRBV11-2, with D perhaps TRBD1 (6 bases). Sequences were obtained from whole blood. The sequence derives from an adult who was a healthcare worker with PCR-confirmed SARS-CoV-2 infection or an uninfected control (not recorded which). The CDR3 sequence: CASSGGGYGYTF. CDR3 in DNA: TGTGCCAGCAGCGGGGGCGGCTATGGCTACACCTTC. The full variable domain, its missing parts supplied by reference TRBV11-2 and TRBJ1-2, is EAGVAQSPRYKIIEKRQSVAFWCNPISGHATLYWYQQILGQGPKLLIQFQNNGVVDDSQLPKDRFSAERLKGVDSTLKIQPAKLEDSAVYLCASSGGGYGYTFGSGTRLTVV.